Sequencing of this TCR beta chain was carried out in a study of cytomegalovirus exposure and HLA in healthy donors. This CDR3 has 16 residues. V was cut by 4 bases and J by 7 bases, with 23 bases left in between. Germline V lookup: CDR1 SGHKS, CDR2 YYEKEE (reference sequence). It was with 60 Vbeta and 13 Jbeta primers that the PCR ran. TCRdb's copy holds only in-frame clones and misses some; the assay was immunoSEQ multiplex PCR. The sample yields around 140,000 clones, about 70% seen once. The TCR comes from a male donor in good health and CMV-seronegative. J is TRBJ1-2 and V is TRBV5-5, with a weak D call TRBD1 (5 bases). The sequenced material came from PBMCs. CDR3 sequence reads: CASSAGPAEVAGGYTF. CDR3 bases: TGTGCCAGCAGCGCAGGGCCGGCAGAGGTTGCTGGTGGCTACACCTTC. Variable domain in full (rest from reference TRBV5-5 and TRBJ1-2): DAGVTQSPTHLIKTRGQQVTLRCSPISGHKSVSWYQQVLGQGPQFIFQYYEKEERGRGNFPDRFSARQFPNYSSELNVNALLLGDSALYLCASSAGPAEVAGGYTFGSGTRLTVV.